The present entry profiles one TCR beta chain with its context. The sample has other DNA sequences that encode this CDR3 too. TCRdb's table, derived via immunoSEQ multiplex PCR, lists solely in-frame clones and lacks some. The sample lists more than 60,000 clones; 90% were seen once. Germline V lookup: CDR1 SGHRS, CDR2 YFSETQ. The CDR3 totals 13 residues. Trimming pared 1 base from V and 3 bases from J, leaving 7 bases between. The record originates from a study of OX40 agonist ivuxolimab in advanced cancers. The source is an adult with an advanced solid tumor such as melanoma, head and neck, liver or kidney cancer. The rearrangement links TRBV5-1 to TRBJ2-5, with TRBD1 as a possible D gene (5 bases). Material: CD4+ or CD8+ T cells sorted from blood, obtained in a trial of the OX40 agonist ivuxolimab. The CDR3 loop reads CASSLQGEETQYF. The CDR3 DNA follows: TGCGCCAGCAGCTTGCAAGGGGAAGAGACCCAGTACTTC.